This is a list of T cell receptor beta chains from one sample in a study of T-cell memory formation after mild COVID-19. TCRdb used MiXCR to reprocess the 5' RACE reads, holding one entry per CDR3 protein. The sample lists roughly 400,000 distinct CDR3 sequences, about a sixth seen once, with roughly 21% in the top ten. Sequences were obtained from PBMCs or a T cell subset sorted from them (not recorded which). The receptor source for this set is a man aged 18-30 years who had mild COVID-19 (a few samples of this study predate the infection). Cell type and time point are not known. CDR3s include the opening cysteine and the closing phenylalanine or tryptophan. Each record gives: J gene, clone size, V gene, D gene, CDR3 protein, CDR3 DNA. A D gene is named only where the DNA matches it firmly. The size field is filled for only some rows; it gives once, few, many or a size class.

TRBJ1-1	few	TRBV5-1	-	CASSLGYREDTEAFF	TGCGCCAGCAGCTTGGGATACAGGGAGGACACTGAAGCTTTCTTT
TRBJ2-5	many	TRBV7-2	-	CASSYSLKETQYF	TGTGCCAGCAGCTACAGCCTCAAAGAGACCCAGTACTTC
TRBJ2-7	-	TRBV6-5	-	CASRYQGYEQYF	TGTGCCAGCAGATACCAGGGATACGAGCAGTACTTC
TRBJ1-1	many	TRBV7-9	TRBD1	CASSRQGDTEAFF	TGTGCCAGCAGCCGACAGGGAGACACTGAAGCTTTCTTT
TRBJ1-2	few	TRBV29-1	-	CSVESARTAGYGYTF	TGCAGCGTTGAATCGGCGCGGACGGCAGGCTATGGCTACACCTTC
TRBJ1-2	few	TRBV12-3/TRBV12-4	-	CASRALEAGPYGYTF	TGTGCCAGCAGAGCTCTGGAGGCCGGTCCCTATGGCTACACCTTC
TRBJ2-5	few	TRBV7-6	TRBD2	CASSQRTGGETQYF	TGTGCCAGCAGCCAAAGGACGGGGGGAGAGACCCAGTACTTC
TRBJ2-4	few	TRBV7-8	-	CASSSSTGSDIQYF	TGTGCCAGCAGCTCCTCGACAGGTTCGGACATTCAGTACTTC
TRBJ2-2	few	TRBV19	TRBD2	CASSTRGVAGRSNTGELFF	TGTGCCAGTAGTACCCGGGGGGTAGCGGGGCGCTCGAACACCGGGGAGCTGTTTTTT
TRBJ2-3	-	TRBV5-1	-	CASSWRPGEGADTQYF	TGCGCCAGCAGCTGGAGACCGGGGGAAGGGGCAGATACGCAGTATTTT
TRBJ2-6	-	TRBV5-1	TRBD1	CASSRPPGQGAGANVLTF	TGCGCCAGCAGCCGTCCCCCGGGACAGGGGGCTGGGGCCAACGTCCTGACTTTC
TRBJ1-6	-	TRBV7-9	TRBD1	CASGSGQARNSPLHF	TGTGCCAGCGGGTCAGGACAGGCAAGAAATTCACCCCTCCACTTT
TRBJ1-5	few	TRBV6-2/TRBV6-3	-	CASSYDLLKPGNQPQHF	TGTGCCAGCAGTTACGACCTCCTGAAGCCTGGCAATCAGCCCCAGCATTTT
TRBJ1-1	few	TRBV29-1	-	CSVSDVTEAFF	TGCAGCGTTTCGGATGTCACTGAAGCTTTCTTT
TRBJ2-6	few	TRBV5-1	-	CASSLEAGASGANVLTF	TGCGCCAGCAGCTTGGAGGCAGGGGCCTCTGGGGCCAACGTCCTGACTTTC
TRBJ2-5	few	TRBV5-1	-	CASSLGGRGALQETQYF	TGCGCCAGCAGCTTGGGGGGGCGCGGGGCCCTCCAAGAGACCCAGTACTTC
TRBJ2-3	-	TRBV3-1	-	CASSPSGADTQYF	TGTGCCAGCAGCCCCTCAGGGGCAGATACGCAGTATTTT
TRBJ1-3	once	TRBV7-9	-	CASSFVTPSGNTIYF	TGTGCCAGCAGCTTTGTCACACCATCTGGAAACACCATATATTTT